Below, one T cell receptor beta chain is given with its context. Its antigen has not been determined. Per-nucleotide qualities are absent, and no much larger clonotype sits a single base away. Other DNA sequences in this specimen translate into the identical CDR3. CD8 naive samples consisted of CD45RO-negative cells that were positively selected for CCR7, yielding a CD45RA+CCR7+ population without TemRA cells. Donors were healthy HIV-negative adults with no recently reported acute infections or vaccinations. All donors were Caucasian adults living in Nashville, Tennessee, USA. Blood was collected by leukapheresis, and PBMCs were isolated by Ficoll-Histopaque density gradient centrifugation and then cryopreserved in liquid nitrogen vapor phase. Analytical flow cytometry was used to check the purity and quantity of each magnetically sorted T cell population. From each sorted fraction, genomic DNA was isolated and quantified by UV absorbance on a Nanodrop 2000c.

These data come from a study of shared clonotypes between healthy human individuals (TCRdb year 2020). In the study overall: The cohort comprised a couple of women and three men aged 18 to 49 years. For each donor, CD4 naive and CD4 memory were each given three plates, CD8 naive was given two plates, and CD8 memory was given one plate. Blood TCR repertoires of 5 or 6 healthy adults were deeply sequenced to estimate repertoire size and the extent of clonotype sharing between individuals. Libraries were prepared and TCR repertoires were sequenced by different laboratories using diverse techniques, in order to increase sequencing depth and limit assay-specific biases. Between about 0.94 and 10 billion PBMCs per donor were obtained by leukapheresis.

The investigation overall reported the following: Compared with non-shared clonotypes, clonotypes shared by all four sorted-subset donors had higher generation probabilities. Pairwise subsampling led to the expectation that sequencing depth would affect the degree of clonotype sharing among donors. Because the study included a small number of donors, the genetic and exposure-history diversity represented was limited. Sampling was limited to blood, and TCR repertoires in tissue likely differ from TCR repertoires in blood. Even with the large sequencing depth, rarefaction of the sorted-subset datasets indicated that sequencing was incomplete. Sharing across four donors was observed for around 4.8% of naive CD4, over 3% of naive CD8, 2% to 2.5% of memory CD4, and around 0.42% of memory CD8 clonotypes. Larger estimated clonotype richness was generally found for naive subsets than for memory subsets.

Using the deep immunoSEQ assay, TCR CDR3 regions were amplified from genomic DNA by multiplex PCR. For each cell subset, the extracted genomic DNA was distributed evenly across all wells of several immunoSEQ 96-well plates, and each plate served as one replicate. Each replicate PCR for sorted subsets received roughly 0.2 ug genomic DNA, equal to about 30,000 T cell genomes. The purified libraries were quantified using a Qubit 3.0 fluorometer, sized with a Bioanalyzer 2100, and then quantified again using the KAPA Library Quantification kit. Every immunoSEQ 96-well plate was sequenced on a dedicated single-read 150-cycle Illumina NextSeq 550 flow cell. As for the original processing: Because only junctional sequences without quality scores were contained in the immunoSEQ output, filtering matching that applied to full-length reads could not be performed. To assign V/J genes and CDR3, sequences were annotated against IMGT germline references using PyIR, a Python wrapper for IgBLAST v1.9. Reads were removed for weak V/J assignments (E-value above 1e-6), missing CDR3, stop codons, out-of-frame junctions, or ambiguous translated residues. A V3J clonotype was defined by an identical inferred V gene, J gene, and CDR3 amino acid sequence. To compute the percentage overlap between repertoires, the number of shared unique clonotypes was divided by the size of the smaller repertoire. Three approaches were used to assess repertoire richness: RTK rarefaction, the Chao1 estimator, and Recon v2.1 estimates of unobserved clonotypes. Generation probabilities were computed with OLGA for all TCRbeta clonotypes obtained by the gDNA method from a handful of donors. Not all clones reach the TCRdb copy of this immuneACCESS table, which keeps in-frame sequences only. Checked studies attribute under half of the gap to unresolved V genes and leave the rest unexplained. The DNA gave D and trimming, while V, J and clone size come from that table. This sample holds some 2.1 million clones; about 95% were observed only once. 0.85% to 1.3% of the sample lies in the top ten.

Reading from cysteine to phenylalanine, the CDR3 counts 15 amino acids. The only DNA kept is the CDR3, 45 bases in frame from the first base. CDR1 and CDR2 (MNHNS, SASEGT) derive from the germline V gene. The germline V and J ends show losses of 4 bases and 2 bases respectively, and no gene match explains 0 bases of the junction. Sequenced input: naive CD8+ T cells sorted from blood. The cell subset or site label on this specimen signifies: CD45RA+CCR7+. This sequence was found in a young man in good health. This receptor chain uses TRBV6-1 and TRBJ2-1; TRBD2 lines up with 12 middle nucleotides. The nucleotide sequence reads as follows: TGTGCCAGCAGTGGACTAGCGGGGGCCTACAATGAGCAGTTCTTC. Its protein product is CASSGLAGAYNEQFF.